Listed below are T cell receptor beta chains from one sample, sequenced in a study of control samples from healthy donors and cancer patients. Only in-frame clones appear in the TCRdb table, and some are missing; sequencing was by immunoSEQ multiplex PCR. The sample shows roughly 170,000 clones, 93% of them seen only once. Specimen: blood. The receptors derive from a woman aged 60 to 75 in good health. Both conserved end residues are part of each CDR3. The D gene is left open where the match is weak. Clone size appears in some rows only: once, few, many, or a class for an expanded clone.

DNA: TGTGCCAGCAGCCAAGATGGACAGGCGGGAAACACCATATATTTT
CDR3: CASSQDGQAGNTIYF
J: TRBJ1-3
D: TRBD1
size: -
length: 15
V: TRBV3-1/TRBV3-2

DNA: TGTGCCAGCAGCAGGGCGGGGTACGAAAGCAATCAGCCCCAGCATTTT
CDR3: CASSRAGYESNQPQHF
J: TRBJ1-5
D: -
size: -
length: 16
V: TRBV7-3

DNA: TGTGCCAGCAGCTTAGAACAGGGGGCATCCTACGAGCAGTACTTC
CDR3: CASSLEQGASYEQYF
J: TRBJ2-7
D: TRBD1
size: -
length: 15
V: TRBV7-2

DNA: TGTGCCAGTAGAACTCTAGCGGCTAGCACAGATACGCAGTATTTT
CDR3: CASRTLAASTDTQYF
J: TRBJ2-3
D: TRBD2
size: -
length: 15
V: TRBV19

DNA: TGTGCCAGCAGTCTAGCGGGGGGTCTATCAGATACGCAGTATTTT
CDR3: CASSLAGGLSDTQYF
J: TRBJ2-3
D: TRBD2
size: -
length: 15
V: TRBV6-2/TRBV6-3

DNA: TGTGCCAGCAGCCTAATAACTAGCGGACGCTACGAGCAGTACTTC
CDR3: CASSLITSGRYEQYF
J: TRBJ2-7
D: TRBD2
size: -
length: 15
V: TRBV2

DNA: TGTGCCAGCAGCTTAGCGGGAGGAGTTGAAGCTTTCTTT
CDR3: CASSLAGGVEAFF
J: TRBJ1-1
D: -
size: -
length: 13
V: TRBV7-9

DNA: TGCGCCAGCAGCCGGAACCCTAGCGGGGGGGCCTACAATGAGCAGTTCTTC
CDR3: CASSRNPSGGAYNEQFF
J: TRBJ2-1
D: TRBD2
size: -
length: 17
V: TRBV5-1

DNA: TGTGCCAGCAGCCCACGGGGCTTATACGAGCAGTACTTC
CDR3: CASSPRGLYEQYF
J: TRBJ2-7
D: -
size: -
length: 13
V: TRBV9

DNA: TGTGCCTGGAGTAGTTCGGAGGGGCAGTACTTC
CDR3: CAWSSSEGQYF
J: TRBJ2-7
D: -
size: -
length: 11
V: TRBV30

DNA: TGTGCCAGCAGCTTACAGTGGGATCAGCCCCAGCATTTT
CDR3: CASSLQWDQPQHF
J: TRBJ1-5
D: -
size: -
length: 13
V: TRBV7-2

DNA: TGTGCCAGTAGTATTTTTTACACCGGGGAGCTGTTTTTT
CDR3: CASSIFYTGELFF
J: TRBJ2-2
D: -
size: -
length: 13
V: TRBV19

DNA: TGTGCCAGCAGTCTCCGACAGGCCGGCAATGAGCAGTTCTTC
CDR3: CASSLRQAGNEQFF
J: TRBJ2-1
D: -
size: -
length: 14
V: TRBV27

DNA: TGTGCCTGGAGTCTACAGGGGGCCTCTTACTATGGCTACACCTTC
CDR3: CAWSLQGASYYGYTF
J: TRBJ1-2
D: TRBD1
size: -
length: 15
V: TRBV30

DNA: TGTGCCAGCAGTTCTGGGACAGGGGCGGAAGCTTTCTTT
CDR3: CASSSGTGAEAFF
J: TRBJ1-1
D: TRBD1
size: -
length: 13
V: TRBV6-2/TRBV6-3

DNA: TGTGCCAGCAGCTTACGTGTGGGGCCCAATCAGCCCCAGCATTTT
CDR3: CASSLRVGPNQPQHF
J: TRBJ1-5
D: -
size: once
length: 15
V: TRBV7-2

DNA: TGTGCCAGCAGCTTAGAAAGGGCCGGTGAAAAACTGTTTTTT
CDR3: CASSLERAGEKLFF
J: TRBJ1-4
D: -
size: -
length: 14
V: TRBV7-9

DNA: TGTGCCAGCAGTACCCAATGGGAGACCCAGTACTTC
CDR3: CASSTQWETQYF
J: TRBJ2-5
D: -
size: -
length: 12
V: TRBV6-2/TRBV6-3

DNA: TGCAGCGTTCGCCGGGACAGCGGGGAGAACACTGAAGCTTTCTTT
CDR3: CSVRRDSGENTEAFF
J: TRBJ1-1
D: TRBD1
size: -
length: 15
V: TRBV29-1

DNA: TGTGCCAGCAGCTTGAATTCCGGAAACACCATATATTTT
CDR3: CASSLNSGNTIYF
J: TRBJ1-3
D: -
size: -
length: 13
V: TRBV5-4

DNA: TGCGCCAGCAGCGTGGGTTGGGGGGCGGGCACTGAAGCTTTCTTT
CDR3: CASSVGWGAGTEAFF
J: TRBJ1-1
D: -
size: -
length: 15
V: TRBV5-1

DNA: TGTGCCACCAGCGACGCGGGGTACACAGATACGCAGTATTTT
CDR3: CATSDAGYTDTQYF
J: TRBJ2-3
D: -
size: -
length: 14
V: TRBV24-1

DNA: TGTGCCAGCAGTAAGGATTGGCAAGGGTCTGGCTACACCTTC
CDR3: CASSKDWQGSGYTF
J: TRBJ1-2
D: -
size: -
length: 14
V: TRBV27

DNA: TGTGCCAGCAGCTTAGGGCAGGGGAGAGAGACCCAGTACTTC
CDR3: CASSLGQGRETQYF
J: TRBJ2-5
D: -
size: -
length: 14
V: TRBV11-2

DNA: TGTGCCAGCAGCTACGACGTGAACACTGAAGCTTTCTTT
CDR3: CASSYDVNTEAFF
J: TRBJ1-1
D: -
size: -
length: 13
V: TRBV7-8

DNA: TGTGCCAGCAGTTTCTCAGGGGTACCCTACGAGCAGTACTTC
CDR3: CASSFSGVPYEQYF
J: TRBJ2-7
D: -
size: -
length: 14
V: TRBV27

DNA: TGCGCCAGCAGCTTCTCAGGGCTGAACACTGAAGCTTTCTTT
CDR3: CASSFSGLNTEAFF
J: TRBJ1-1
D: -
size: once
length: 14
V: TRBV5-1

DNA: TGTGCCAGCAGTGATGGGCTAAATGGCTACACCTTC
CDR3: CASSDGLNGYTF
J: TRBJ1-2
D: -
size: once
length: 12
V: TRBV6-1

DNA: TGTGCCAGCAGCGTCGGACAGGCAACTAATGAAAAACTGTTTTTT
CDR3: CASSVGQATNEKLFF
J: TRBJ1-4
D: TRBD1
size: -
length: 15
V: TRBV6-5

DNA: TGTGCCAGTAGTATTGAGAGGGTTCCCACTGAAGCTTTCTTT
CDR3: CASSIERVPTEAFF
J: TRBJ1-1
D: -
size: -
length: 14
V: TRBV19